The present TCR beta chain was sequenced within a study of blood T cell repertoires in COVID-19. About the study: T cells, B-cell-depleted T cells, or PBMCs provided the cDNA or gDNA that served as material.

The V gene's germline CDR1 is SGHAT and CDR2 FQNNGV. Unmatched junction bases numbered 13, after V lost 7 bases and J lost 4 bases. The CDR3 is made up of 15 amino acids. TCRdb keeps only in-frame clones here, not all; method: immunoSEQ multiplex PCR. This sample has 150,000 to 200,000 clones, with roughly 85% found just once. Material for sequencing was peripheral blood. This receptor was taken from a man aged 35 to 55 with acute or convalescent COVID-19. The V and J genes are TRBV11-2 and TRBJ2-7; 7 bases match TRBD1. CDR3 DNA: TGTGCCAGCATCCCGAGGGGGCGAAAGGCTTACGAGCAGTACTTC. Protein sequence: CASIPRGRKAYEQYF.